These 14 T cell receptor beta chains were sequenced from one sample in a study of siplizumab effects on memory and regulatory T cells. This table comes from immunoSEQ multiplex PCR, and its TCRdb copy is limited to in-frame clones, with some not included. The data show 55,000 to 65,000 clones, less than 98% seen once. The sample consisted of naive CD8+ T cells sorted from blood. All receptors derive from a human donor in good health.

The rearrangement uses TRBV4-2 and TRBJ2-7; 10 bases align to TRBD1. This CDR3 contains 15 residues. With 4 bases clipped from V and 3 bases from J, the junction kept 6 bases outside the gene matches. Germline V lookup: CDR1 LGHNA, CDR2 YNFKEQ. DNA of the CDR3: TGTGCCAGCAGCCCCCGGGACAGGGGAGGCTACGAGCAGTACTTC. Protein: CASSPRDRGGYEQYF.

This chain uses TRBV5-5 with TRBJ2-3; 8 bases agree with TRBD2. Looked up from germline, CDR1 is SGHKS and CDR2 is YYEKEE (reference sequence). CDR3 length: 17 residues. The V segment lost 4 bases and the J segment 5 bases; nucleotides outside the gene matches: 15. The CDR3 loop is CASSPGAQAGVGDTQYF. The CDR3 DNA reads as TGTGCCAGCAGCCCCGGGGCACAAGCGGGGGTGGGAGATACGCAGTATTTT.

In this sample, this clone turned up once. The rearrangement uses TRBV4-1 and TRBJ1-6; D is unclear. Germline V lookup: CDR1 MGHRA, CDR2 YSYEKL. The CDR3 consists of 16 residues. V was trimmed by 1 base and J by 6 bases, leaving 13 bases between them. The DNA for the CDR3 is TGCGCCAGCAGCCAAGCAGGAGGCAGCGGTAATTCACCCCTCCACTTT. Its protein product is CASSQAGGSGNSPLHF.

CDR3 sequence (DNA): TGTGCCAGCAGTGCGGTGAGGAGCGGGAGGTTCGCGTCGGATGAGCAGTTCTTC. Residues: CASSAVRSGRFASDEQFF. V usage is TRBV6-1 and J usage is TRBJ2-1; TRBD2 matches 9 bases. CDR1 and CDR2 from the germline V gene are MNHNS and SASEGT. The trim removed 4 bases at V and 8 bases at J, leaving 18 bases unmatched. This CDR3 spans 18 amino acids.

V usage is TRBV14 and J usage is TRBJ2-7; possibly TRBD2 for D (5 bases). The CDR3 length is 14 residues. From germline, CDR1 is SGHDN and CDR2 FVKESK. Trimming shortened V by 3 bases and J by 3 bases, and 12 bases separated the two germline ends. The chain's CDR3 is CASSHGYGDYEQYF. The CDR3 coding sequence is TGTGCCAGCAGCCATGGATACGGGGACTACGAGCAGTACTTC. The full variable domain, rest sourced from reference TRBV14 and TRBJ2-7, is EAGVTQFPSHSVIEKGQTVTLRCDPISGHDNLYWYRRVMGKEIKFLLHFVKESKQDESGMPNNRFLAERTGGTYSTLKVQPAELEDSGVYFCASSHGYGDYEQYFGPGTRLTVT.

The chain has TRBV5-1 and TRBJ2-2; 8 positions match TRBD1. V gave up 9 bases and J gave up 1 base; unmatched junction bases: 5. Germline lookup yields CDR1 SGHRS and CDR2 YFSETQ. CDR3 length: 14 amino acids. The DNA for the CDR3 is TGCGCCACTAGGGACAGGATGAACACCGGGGAGCTGTTTTTT. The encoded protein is CATRDRMNTGELFF. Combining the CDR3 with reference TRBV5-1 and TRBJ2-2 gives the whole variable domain KAGVTQTPRYLIKTRGQQVTLSCSPISGHRSVSWYQQTPGQGLQFLFEYFSETQRNKGNFPGRFSGRQFSNSRSEMNVSTLELGDSALYLCATRDRMNTGELFFGEGSRLTVL.

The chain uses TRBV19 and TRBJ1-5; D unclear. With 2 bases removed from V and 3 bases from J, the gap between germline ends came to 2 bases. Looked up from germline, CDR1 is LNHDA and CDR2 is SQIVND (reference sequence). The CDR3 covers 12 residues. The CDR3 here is CASSISNQPQHF. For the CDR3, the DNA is TGTGCCAGTAGTATATCCAATCAGCCCCAGCATTTT.

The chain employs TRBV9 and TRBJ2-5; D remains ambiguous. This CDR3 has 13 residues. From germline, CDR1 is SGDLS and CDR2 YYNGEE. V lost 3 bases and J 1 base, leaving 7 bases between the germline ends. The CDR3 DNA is TGTGCCAGCAGCGCAGGATTCCAAGAGACCCAGTACTTC. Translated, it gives CASSAGFQETQYF. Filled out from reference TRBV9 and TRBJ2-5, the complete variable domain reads DSGVTQTPKHLITATGQRVTLRCSPRSGDLSVYWYQQSLDQGLQFLIQYYNGEERAKGNILERFSAQQFPDLHSELNLSSLELGDSALYFCASSAGFQETQYFGPGTRLLVL.

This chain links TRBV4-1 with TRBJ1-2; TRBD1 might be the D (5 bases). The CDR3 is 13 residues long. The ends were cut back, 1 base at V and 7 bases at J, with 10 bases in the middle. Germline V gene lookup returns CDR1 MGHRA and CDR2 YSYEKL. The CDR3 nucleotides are TGCGCCAGCAGCCAAGGCCAGGGCGGTGGCTACACCTTC. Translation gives CASSQGQGGGYTF.

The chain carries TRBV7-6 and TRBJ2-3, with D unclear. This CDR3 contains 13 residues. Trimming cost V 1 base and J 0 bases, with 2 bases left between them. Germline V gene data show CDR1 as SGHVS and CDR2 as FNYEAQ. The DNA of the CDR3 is TGTGCCAGCAGCTTAGACAGCACAGATACGCAGTATTTT. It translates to CASSLDSTDTQYF.

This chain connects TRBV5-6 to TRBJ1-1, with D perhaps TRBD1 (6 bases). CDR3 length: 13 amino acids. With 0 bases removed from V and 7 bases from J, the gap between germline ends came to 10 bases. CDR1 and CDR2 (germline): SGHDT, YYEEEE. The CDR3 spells CASSLDRADEAFF. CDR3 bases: TGTGCCAGCAGCTTGGACAGGGCGGATGAAGCTTTCTTT.

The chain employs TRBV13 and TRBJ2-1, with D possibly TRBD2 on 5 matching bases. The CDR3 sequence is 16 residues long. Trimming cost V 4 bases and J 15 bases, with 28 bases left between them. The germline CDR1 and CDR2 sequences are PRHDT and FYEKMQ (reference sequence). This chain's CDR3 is CASSSPSNILGIRPFF. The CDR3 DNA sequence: TGTGCCAGCAGCTCCCCCTCAAACATACTAGGCATCCGCCCGTTCTTC.

The CDR3 protein is CASSLIPYGYTF. The DNA of the CDR3 is TGTGCCAGCAGCTTGATCCCCTATGGCTACACCTTC. V is TRBV5-4 and J is TRBJ1-2, with no clear D. This CDR3 has 12 residues. V was shortened by 1 base and J by 4 bases, with 5 bases between the two germline ends. Looked up from germline, CDR1 is SGHNT and CDR2 is YYREEE (reference sequence).

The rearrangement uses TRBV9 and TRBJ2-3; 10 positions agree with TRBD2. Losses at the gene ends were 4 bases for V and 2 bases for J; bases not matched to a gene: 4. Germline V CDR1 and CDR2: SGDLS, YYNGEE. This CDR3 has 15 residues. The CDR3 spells CASSLAGVTTDTQYF. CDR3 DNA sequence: TGTGCCAGCAGCCTAGCGGGAGTGACCACAGATACGCAGTATTTT.